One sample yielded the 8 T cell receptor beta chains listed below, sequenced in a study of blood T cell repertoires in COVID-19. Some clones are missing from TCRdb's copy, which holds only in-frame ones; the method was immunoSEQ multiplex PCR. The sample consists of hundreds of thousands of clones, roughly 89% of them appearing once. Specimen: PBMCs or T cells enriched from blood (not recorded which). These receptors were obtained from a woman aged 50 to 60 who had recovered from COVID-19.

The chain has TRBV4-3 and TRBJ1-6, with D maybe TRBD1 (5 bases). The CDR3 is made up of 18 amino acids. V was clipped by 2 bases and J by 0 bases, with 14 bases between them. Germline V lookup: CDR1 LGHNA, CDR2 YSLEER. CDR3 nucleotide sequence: TGCGCCAGCAGCCAACCGACAGAACCGAGCTCCTATAATTCACCCCTCCACTTT. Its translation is CASSQPTEPSSYNSPLHF.

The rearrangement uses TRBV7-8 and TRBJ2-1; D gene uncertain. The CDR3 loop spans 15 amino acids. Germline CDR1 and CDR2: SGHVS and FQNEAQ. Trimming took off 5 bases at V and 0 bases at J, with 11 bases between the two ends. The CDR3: CASSLSPSSYNEQFF. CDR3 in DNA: TGTGCCAGCAGCCTCTCTCCGAGCTCCTACAATGAGCAGTTCTTC. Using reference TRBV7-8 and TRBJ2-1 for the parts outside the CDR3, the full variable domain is GAGVSQSPRYKVAKRGQDVALRCDPISGHVSLFWYQQALGQGPEFLTYFQNEAQLDKSGLPSDRFFAERPEGSVSTLKIQRTQQEDSAVYLCASSLSPSSYNEQFFGPGTRLTVL.

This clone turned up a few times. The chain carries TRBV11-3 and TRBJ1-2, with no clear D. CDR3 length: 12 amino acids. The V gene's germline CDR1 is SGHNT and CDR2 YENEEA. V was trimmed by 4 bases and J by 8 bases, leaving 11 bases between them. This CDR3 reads CASSSEKRGYTF. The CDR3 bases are TGTGCCAGCAGCTCGGAAAAGAGGGGCTACACCTTC. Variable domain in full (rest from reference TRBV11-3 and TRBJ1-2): EAGVVQSPRYKIIEKKQPVAFWCNPISGHNTLYWYLQNLGQGPELLIRYENEEAVDDSQLPKDRFSAERLKGVDSTLKIQPAELGDSAVYLCASSSEKRGYTFGSGTRLTVV.

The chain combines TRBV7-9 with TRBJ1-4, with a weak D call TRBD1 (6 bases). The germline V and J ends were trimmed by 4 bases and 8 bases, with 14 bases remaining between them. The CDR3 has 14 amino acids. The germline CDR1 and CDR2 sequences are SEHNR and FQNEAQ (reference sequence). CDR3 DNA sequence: TGTGCCAGCAGCTCCACAGGGCTTCGGGAAAAACTGTTTTTT. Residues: CASSSTGLREKLFF. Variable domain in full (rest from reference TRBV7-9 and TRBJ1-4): DTGVSQNPRHKITKRGQNVTFRCDPISEHNRLYWYRQTLGQGPEFLTYFQNEAQLEKSRLLSDRFSAERPKGSFSTLEIQRTEQGDSAMYLCASSSTGLREKLFFGSGTQLSVL.

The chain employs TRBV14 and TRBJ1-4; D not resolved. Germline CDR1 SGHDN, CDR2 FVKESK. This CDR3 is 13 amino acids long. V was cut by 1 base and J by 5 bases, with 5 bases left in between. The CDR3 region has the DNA TGTGCCAGCAGCCAAGTCCCGAATGAAAAACTGTTTTTT. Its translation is CASSQVPNEKLFF.

The CDR3: CASRTRGGASNQPQHF. Here the CDR3 DNA reads TGTGCCAGTCGTACGCGGGGGGGGGCCAGCAATCAGCCCCAGCATTTT. V is TRBV19 and J is TRBJ1-5; a weak D match, TRBD1 (6 bases). Germline V gene sequence: CDR1 LNHDA, CDR2 SQIVND (reference sequence). The CDR3 is made up of 16 amino acids. Trimming removed 8 bases from V and 1 base from J, with 18 bases in between. Together with reference TRBV19 and TRBJ1-5, the CDR3 gives the full variable domain: DGGITQSPKYLFRKEGQNVTLSCEQNLNHDAMYWYRQDPGQGLRLIYYSQIVNDFQKGDIAEGYSVSREKKESFPLTVTSAQKNPTAFYLCASRTRGGASNQPQHFGDGTRLSIL.

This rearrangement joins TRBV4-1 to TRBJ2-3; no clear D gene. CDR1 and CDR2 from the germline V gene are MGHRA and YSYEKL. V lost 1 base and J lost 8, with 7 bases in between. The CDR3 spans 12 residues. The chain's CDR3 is CASSQGGATQYF. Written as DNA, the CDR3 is TGCGCCAGCAGCCAAGGCGGAGCTACGCAGTATTTT.

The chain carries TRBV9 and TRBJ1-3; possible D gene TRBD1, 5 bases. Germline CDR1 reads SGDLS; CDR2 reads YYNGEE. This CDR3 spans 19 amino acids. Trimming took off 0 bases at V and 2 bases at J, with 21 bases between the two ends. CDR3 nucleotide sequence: TGTGCCAGCAGCGTAGGACCCGACGCTTTGGGGCGCGCTGGAAACACCATATATTTT. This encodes CASSVGPDALGRAGNTIYF.